Below, 3 T cell receptor beta chains from the same sample are listed, as sequenced in a study of post-analysis software for immune sequencing data. Their recognized antigens are unknown. Carried by the TCR beta cDNA libraries were unique molecular identifiers. Using its own MiXCR run on the PCR reads, TCRdb lists one record per CDR3 protein. The sample has about 430,000 distinct CDR3 sequences; approximately 42% are singletons. Findings and limits, study-wide: Controls had lower frequencies than patients of roughly five TRBV segments, which included TRBV5-6, TRBV5-1 and TRBV20-1.

Sample: blood. The receptors were sampled from a girl aged 2-10 years with multiple sclerosis.

This sequence joins TRBV6-1 and TRBJ2-5, with D tentatively TRBD1 (5 bases). Germline loops: CDR1 MNHNS, CDR2 SASEGT. With 2 bases removed from V and 5 bases from J, the gap between germline ends came to 9 bases. The CDR3 is 13 amino acids. CDR3 coding DNA: TGTGCCAGCAGTGAACAGGGATACGAGACCCAGTACTTC. Translating it yields CASSEQGYETQYF.

The chain links TRBV5-1 to TRBJ2-1; TRBD2 is a possible D gene (5 bases). V shed 2 bases and J shed 6 bases, with 12 bases lying between them. The CDR3 runs 14 residues. Per germline, CDR1 SGHRS and CDR2 YFSETQ. CDR3 protein: CASSFLLESNEQFF. DNA for the CDR3: TGCGCCAGCAGCTTTTTACTAGAGAGCAATGAGCAGTTCTTC.

The rearrangement joins TRBV4-1 to TRBJ2-3; D not certain. CDR1 is MGHRA and CDR2 is YSYEKL in the germline V gene. The CDR3 runs 12 residues. V was clipped by 3 bases and J by 5 bases, with 6 bases between them. This CDR3 is CASSQNGDTQYF. The CDR3 DNA sequence: TGCGCCAGCAGCCAGAACGGAGATACGCAGTATTTT.